What follows is one T cell receptor (beta chain) and its context. Authors' analysis steps: Estimated nucleated cell counts came from reference gene primer amplification. The protocol was immunoSEQ multiplex PCR, while the TCRdb copy is restricted to in-frame clones and leaves out a portion. V and J calls and clone size come straight from that table; D and trimming were deduced from the DNA. The sample contains 250,000 or so clones, about nine tenths of which appear only once. The data stem from a study of blood T cell repertoires in COVID-19. Study-wide context: Donors in the United States, Italy and Spain gave samples during acute or convalescent COVID-19. Sources were T cells, B-cell-depleted T cells, or PBMCs; the material itself was cDNA or gDNA.

V was pared by 6 bases and J by 4 bases, with 10 bases between. This CDR3 is 13 amino acids long. Sequencing was done on a sample of peripheral blood. This clonotype originated in a woman aged 35 to 49 who had recovered from COVID-19. The gene calls are TRBV12-3 or TRBV12-4 and TRBJ1-5; D is ambiguous. In DNA, the CDR3 is TGTGCCAGCAGCACCGGGTCTAATCAGCCCCAGCATTTT. Encoded protein: CASSTGSNQPQHF.